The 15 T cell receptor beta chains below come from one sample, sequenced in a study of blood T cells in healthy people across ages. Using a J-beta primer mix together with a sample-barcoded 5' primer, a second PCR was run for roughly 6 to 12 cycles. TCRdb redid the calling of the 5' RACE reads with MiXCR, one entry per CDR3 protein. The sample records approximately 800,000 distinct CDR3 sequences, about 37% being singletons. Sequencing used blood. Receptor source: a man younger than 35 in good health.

The CDR3: CASQAANEQFF. The CDR3 DNA reads as TGCGCCAGCCAGGCTGCTAATGAGCAGTTCTTC. The chain joins TRBV4-1 to TRBJ2-1; D not resolved. Trimming removed 8 bases at V and 7 bases at J, with 9 bases between. Germline V gives CDR1 MGHRA, CDR2 YSYEKL. This CDR3 has 11 residues.

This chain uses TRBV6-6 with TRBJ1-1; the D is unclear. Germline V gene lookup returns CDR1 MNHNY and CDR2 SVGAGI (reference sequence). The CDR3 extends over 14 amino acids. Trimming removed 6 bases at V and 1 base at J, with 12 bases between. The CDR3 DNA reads TGTGCCAGCAGACAAACAACAGAGAACACTGAAGCTTTCTTT. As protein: CASRQTTENTEAFF.

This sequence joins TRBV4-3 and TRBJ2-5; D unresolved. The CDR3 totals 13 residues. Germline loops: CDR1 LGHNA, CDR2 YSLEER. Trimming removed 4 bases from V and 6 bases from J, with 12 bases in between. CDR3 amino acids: CASSRWTTKTQYF. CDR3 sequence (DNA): TGCGCCAGCAGCCGGTGGACGACGAAGACCCAGTACTTC.

The CDR3 DNA is TGTGCCAGCAGTGCCCCCCGCGCGGGGGGAAAAGAGACCCAGTACTTC. This codes for CASSAPRAGGKETQYF. The gene calls are TRBV6-1 and TRBJ2-5; 8 bases line up with TRBD2. CDR1 MNHNS and CDR2 SASEGT come from the germline V gene. V lost 4 bases to trimming and J lost 3 bases; unmatched junction nucleotides: 10. The CDR3 length is 16 residues.

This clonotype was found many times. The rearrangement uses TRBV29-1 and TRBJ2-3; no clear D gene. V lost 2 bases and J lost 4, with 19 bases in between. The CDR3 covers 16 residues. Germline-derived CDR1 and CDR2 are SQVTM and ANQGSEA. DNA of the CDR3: TGCAGCGTTGAACCGGCAGACCGTTTCGCCCCAGATACGCAGTATTTT. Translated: CSVEPADRFAPDTQYF.

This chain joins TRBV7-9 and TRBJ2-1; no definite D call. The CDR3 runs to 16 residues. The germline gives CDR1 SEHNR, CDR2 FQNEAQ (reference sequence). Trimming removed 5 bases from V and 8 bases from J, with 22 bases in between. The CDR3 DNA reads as TGTGCCAGCAGCCTTCAATCCGTGGCTGAAGATGATGAGCAGTTCTTC. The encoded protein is CASSLQSVAEDDEQFF. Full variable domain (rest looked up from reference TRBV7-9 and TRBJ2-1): DTGVSQNPRHKITKRGQNVTFRCDPISEHNRLYWYRQTLGQGPEFLTYFQNEAQLEKSRLLSDRFSAERPKGSFSTLEIQRTEQGDSAMYLCASSLQSVAEDDEQFFGPGTRLTVL.

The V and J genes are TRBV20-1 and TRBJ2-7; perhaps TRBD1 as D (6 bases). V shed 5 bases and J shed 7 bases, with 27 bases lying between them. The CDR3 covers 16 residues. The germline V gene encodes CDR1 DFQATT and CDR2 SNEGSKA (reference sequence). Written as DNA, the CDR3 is TGCAGTGCTCCCGTTGTTAAGACTAAAACAGGGAATGAGCAGTACTTC. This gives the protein CSAPVVKTKTGNEQYF.

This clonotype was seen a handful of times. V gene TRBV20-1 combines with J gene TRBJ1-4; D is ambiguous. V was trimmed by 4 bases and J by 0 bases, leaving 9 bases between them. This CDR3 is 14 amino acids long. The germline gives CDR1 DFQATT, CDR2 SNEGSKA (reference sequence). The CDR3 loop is CSAIGRPTNEKLFF. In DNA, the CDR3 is TGCAGTGCTATAGGGAGACCAACTAATGAAAAACTGTTTTTT.

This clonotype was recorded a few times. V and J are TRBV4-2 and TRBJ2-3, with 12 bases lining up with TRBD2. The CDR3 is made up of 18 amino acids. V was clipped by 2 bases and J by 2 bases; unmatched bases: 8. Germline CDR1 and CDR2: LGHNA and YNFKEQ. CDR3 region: CASSQSARLAGATDTQYF. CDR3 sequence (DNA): TGTGCCAGCAGCCAATCGGCCAGACTAGCGGGGGCCACAGATACGCAGTATTTT.

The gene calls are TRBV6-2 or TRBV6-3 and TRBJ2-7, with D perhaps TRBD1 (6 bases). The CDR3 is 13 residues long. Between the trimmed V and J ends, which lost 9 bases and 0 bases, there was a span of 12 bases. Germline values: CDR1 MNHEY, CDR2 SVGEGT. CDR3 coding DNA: TGTGCCAGTTGCCTCAGGGGCTCCTACGAGCAGTACTTC. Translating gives CASCLRGSYEQYF.

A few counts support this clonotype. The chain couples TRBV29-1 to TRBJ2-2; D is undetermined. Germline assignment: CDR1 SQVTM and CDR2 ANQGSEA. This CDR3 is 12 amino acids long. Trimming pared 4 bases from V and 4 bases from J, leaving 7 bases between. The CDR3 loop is CSVADSTGELFF. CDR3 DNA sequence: TGCAGCGTTGCAGACTCCACCGGGGAGCTGTTTTTT.

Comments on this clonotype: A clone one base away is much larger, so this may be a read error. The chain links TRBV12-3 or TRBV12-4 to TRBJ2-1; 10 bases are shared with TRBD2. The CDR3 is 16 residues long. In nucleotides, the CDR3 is TGTGCCAGCAGTCCCCAAGCGGGGGGGCCGTACAATGAGCGGTTCTTC. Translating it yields CASSPQAGGPYNERFF.

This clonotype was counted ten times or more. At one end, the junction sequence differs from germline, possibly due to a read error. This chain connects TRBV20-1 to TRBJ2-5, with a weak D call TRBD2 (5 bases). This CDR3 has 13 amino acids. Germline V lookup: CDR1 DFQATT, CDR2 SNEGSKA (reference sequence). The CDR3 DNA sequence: TGCAGTGCGAGAGACGCGGGCTCAGAGACCCAGTACTTC. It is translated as CSARDAGSETQYF.

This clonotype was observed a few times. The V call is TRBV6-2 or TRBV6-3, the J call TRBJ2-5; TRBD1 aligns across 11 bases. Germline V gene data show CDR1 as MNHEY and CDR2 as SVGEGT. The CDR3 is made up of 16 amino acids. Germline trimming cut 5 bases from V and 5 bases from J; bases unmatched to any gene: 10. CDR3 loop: CASSQDRGLLVETQYF. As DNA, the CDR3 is TGTGCCAGCAGTCAGGACAGGGGGCTTTTGGTGGAGACCCAGTACTTC.

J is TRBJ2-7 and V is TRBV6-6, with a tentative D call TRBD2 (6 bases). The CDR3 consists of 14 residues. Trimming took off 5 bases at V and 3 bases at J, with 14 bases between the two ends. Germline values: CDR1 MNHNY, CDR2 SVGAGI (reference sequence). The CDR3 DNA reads TGTGCCAGCAGTCCACAACTCGGGGGCTACGAGCAGTACTTC. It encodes CASSPQLGGYEQYF.